This T cell receptor beta chain was captured by sequencing in a study of T cell responses to AZD1222 COVID-19 vaccine. Comment on this clone: Antigen specificity is unknown.

Study-level findings and limits: Dominant CD4 TCR responses targeted spike regions 160-218 and 743-854. Spike-specific TCR breadth and depth both grew after two AZD1222 doses.

Data came from immunoSEQ multiplex PCR; TCRdb stores just in-frame clones and leaves some out. The sample consists of 120,000 or so clones, about nine tenths of them appearing once. The V gene's germline CDR1 is SGHTA and CDR2 FQGNSA. The length of the CDR3 is 13 residues. V was clipped by 4 bases and J by 6 bases; unmatched bases: 5. The sequence was obtained from an adult in good health. This specimen consisted of peripheral blood, obtained on day 0 of AZD1222 vaccination. The chain has TRBV7-2 and TRBJ2-7; 8 positions match TRBD2. The CDR3 DNA is TGTGCCAGCAGCTCGGGACTAGAAGGCGAGCAGTACTTC. Its protein product is CASSSGLEGEQYF.